In this sample, the clone carrying this T cell receptor beta chain turned up a few times. The V and J ends lost 4 bases and 4 bases respectively, with 14 bases between them. This CDR3 contains 14 residues. Germline CDR1 reads MNHEY; CDR2 reads SVGAGI. The sample comes from a study of T-cell reconstitution after alpha-beta-depleted transplantation in children. Preparation of the TCRbeta library involved a method that used unique molecular identifiers. TCRdb reprocessed the PCR reads via MiXCR and lists one record per CDR3 protein. This sample has some 550,000 distinct CDR3 sequences, with approximately 20% found just once.

This TCR was recovered from a human donor who donated a stem cell graft to a child with acute lymphoblastic leukemia. The J gene is TRBJ2-7, the V gene TRBV6-5; possible D gene TRBD2, 5 bases. Sequences were derived from PBMCs from the stem cell graft donor, sampled from the stem cell graft. This chain's CDR3 is CASSWTVAGYEQYF. The CDR3 nucleotides are TGTGCCAGCAGTTGGACTGTGGCAGGATACGAGCAGTACTTC.